The source of this T cell receptor (beta chain) is a study of CD4 T cells in lung cancer. Only in-frame clones appear in the TCRdb table, and some are missing; sequencing was by immunoSEQ multiplex PCR. The sample contains approximately 11,000 clones, 50% to 80% of which appear only once. At least 3 cm from the malignant lesion, non-adjacent lung tissue was taken from the same resection. The CDR3 totals 15 residues. In germline, CDR1 is LNHNV, CDR2 YYDKDF (reference sequence). Trimming removed 6 bases from V and 3 bases from J, with 18 bases in between. The chain links TRBV15 to TRBJ2-7, with D perhaps TRBD2 (6 bases). This receptor was taken from a man aged 55 to 70 with non-small cell lung cancer. The specimen sequenced was normal lung tissue taken away from the tumor. The DNA for the CDR3 is TGTGCCACCAGTCCTTGCGGGACTCCCTACTACGAGCAGTACGTC. Its translation is CATSPCGTPYYEQYV.